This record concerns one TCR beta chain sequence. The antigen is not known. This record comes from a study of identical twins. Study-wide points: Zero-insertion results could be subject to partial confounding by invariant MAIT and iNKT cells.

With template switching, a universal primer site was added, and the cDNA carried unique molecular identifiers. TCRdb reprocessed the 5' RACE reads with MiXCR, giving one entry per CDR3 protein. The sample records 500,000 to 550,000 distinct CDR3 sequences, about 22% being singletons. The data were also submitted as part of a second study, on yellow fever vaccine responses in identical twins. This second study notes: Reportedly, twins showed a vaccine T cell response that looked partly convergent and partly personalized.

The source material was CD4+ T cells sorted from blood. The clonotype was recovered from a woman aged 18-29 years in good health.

The CDR3 reads CASSFQPENNEQFF. The CDR3, as DNA: TGTGCCAGCAGTTTTCAACCCGAAAACAATGAGCAGTTCTTC. The gene calls are TRBV27 and TRBJ2-1; D is undetermined. Germline V gene data show CDR1 as MNHEY and CDR2 as SMNVEV (reference sequence). V shed 3 bases and J shed 5 bases, with 11 bases lying between them. The CDR3 consists of 14 residues.